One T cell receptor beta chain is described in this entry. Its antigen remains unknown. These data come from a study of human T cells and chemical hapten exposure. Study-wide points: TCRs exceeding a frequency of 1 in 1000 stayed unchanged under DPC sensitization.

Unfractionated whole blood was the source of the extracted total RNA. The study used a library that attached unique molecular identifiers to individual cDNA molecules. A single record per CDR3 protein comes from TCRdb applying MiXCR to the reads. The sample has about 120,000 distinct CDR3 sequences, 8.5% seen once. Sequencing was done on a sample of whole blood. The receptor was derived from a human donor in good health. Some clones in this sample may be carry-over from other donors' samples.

CDR3 sequence: CASSFVQGAGTQYF. The CDR3 region has the DNA TGTGCCAGCAGTTTTGTGCAGGGGGCGGGGACCCAGTACTTC. This chain connects TRBV12-3 or TRBV12-4 to TRBJ2-5, with 8 positions matching TRBD1. The CDR3 spans 14 residues. With 3 bases clipped from V and 7 bases from J, the junction kept 7 bases outside the gene matches.